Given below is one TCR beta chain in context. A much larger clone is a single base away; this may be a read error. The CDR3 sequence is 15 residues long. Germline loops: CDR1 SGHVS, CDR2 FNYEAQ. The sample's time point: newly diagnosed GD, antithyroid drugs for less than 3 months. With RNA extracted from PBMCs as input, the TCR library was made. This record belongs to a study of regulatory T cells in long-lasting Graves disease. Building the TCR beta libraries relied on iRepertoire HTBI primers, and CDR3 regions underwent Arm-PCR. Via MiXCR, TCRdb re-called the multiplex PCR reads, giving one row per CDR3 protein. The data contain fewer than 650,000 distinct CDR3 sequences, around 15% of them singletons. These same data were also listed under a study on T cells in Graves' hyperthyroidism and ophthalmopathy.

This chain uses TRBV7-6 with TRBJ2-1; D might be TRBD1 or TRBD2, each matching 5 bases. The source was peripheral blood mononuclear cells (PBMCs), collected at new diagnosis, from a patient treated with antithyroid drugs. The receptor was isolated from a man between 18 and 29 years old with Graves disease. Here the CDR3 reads CASSLMGVTYNGQFF. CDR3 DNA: TGTGCCAGCAGCTTAATGGGGGTTACCTACAATGGGCAGTTCTTC. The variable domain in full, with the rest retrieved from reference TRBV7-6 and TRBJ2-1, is GAGVSQSPRYKVTKRGQDVALRCDPISGHVSLYWYRQALGQGPEFLTYFNYEAQQDKSGLPNDRFSAERPEGSISTLTIQRTEQRDSAMYRCASSLMGVTYNGQFFGPGTRLTVL.